This passage covers 15 T cell receptor beta chains from one sample sequenced in a study of shared clonotypes between healthy human individuals. Repertoires were generated with immunoSEQ multiplex PCR, while TCRdb's copy carries only in-frame clones and drops some. The sample holds 1,400,000 or so clones, approximately 98.5% seen once. Sequencing was performed on naive CD4+ T cells sorted from blood. Subset specified: CD45RA+ positively selected. All receptors derive from a man younger than 40 in good health.

The chain links TRBV19 to TRBJ2-7; 13 nucleotides match TRBD2. The V gene's germline CDR1 is LNHDA and CDR2 SQIVND (reference sequence). Germline trimming cut 6 bases from V and 3 bases from J; bases unmatched to any gene: 14. The CDR3 runs 18 residues. The CDR3 DNA reads TGTGCCAGTAGGGGGGCACTAGCGGGAGGGGTCTCCTTCTACGAGCAGTACTTC. Translating it yields CASRGALAGGVSFYEQYF.

This chain connects TRBV4-3 to TRBJ1-1, with D tentatively TRBD1 (5 bases). The length of the CDR3 is 16 residues. From germline, CDR1 is LGHNA and CDR2 YSLEER. V lost 0 bases and J lost 1, with 12 bases in between. The CDR3 sequence: CASSQDSVGGNTEAFF. CDR3 DNA: TGCGCCAGCAGCCAAGATTCTGTCGGGGGGAACACTGAAGCTTTCTTT.

This clone has a single count. The CDR3 region is CASSPLWGRADENIQYF. CDR3 nucleotide sequence: TGTGCCAGCAGCCCATTGTGGGGGAGGGCCGATGAAAACATTCAGTACTTC. The chain is built from TRBV11-2 and TRBJ2-4; 7 bases fit TRBD2. Germline trimming cut 5 bases from V and 5 bases from J; bases unmatched to any gene: 15. Germline V CDR1 and CDR2: SGHAT, FQNNGV. This CDR3 spans 17 amino acids.

The rearrangement uses TRBV1 and TRBJ2-1; TRBD1 reflects the table's D call only, with no check against the DNA. TRBV1 is listed as a pseudogene. This CDR3 is 16 amino acids long. The DNA for the CDR3 is TGCACCAGCAGCCAATCAGGGCGCAGCTCCTACAATGAGCAGTTCTTC. It specifies CTSSQSGRSSYNEQFF.

The chain recombines TRBV29-1 with TRBJ1-1; D is possibly TRBD1 (5 bases). From germline, CDR1 is SQVTM and CDR2 ANQGSEA. Trimming removed 6 bases at V and 8 bases at J, with 16 bases between. This CDR3 spans 12 amino acids. The CDR3 sequence is CSVHGGVVEAFF. The CDR3 coding sequence is TGCAGCGTCCACGGGGGTGTGGTCGAAGCTTTCTTT.

The gene calls are TRBV19 and TRBJ1-1; unclear D gene. The CDR3 has 16 residues. Germline-derived CDR1 and CDR2 are LNHDA and SQIVND (reference sequence). V lost 6 bases and J 1 base, leaving 18 bases between the germline ends. This chain's CDR3 is CASRYGGPAPNTEAFF. As DNA, the CDR3 is TGTGCCAGTAGATATGGAGGTCCAGCCCCGAACACTGAAGCTTTCTTT.

The DNA of the CDR3 is TGTGCCAGCAGTGAAATAGGCAGCGTTCCCTATGGCTACACCTTC. Translation gives CASSEIGSVPYGYTF. This chain uses TRBV2 with TRBJ1-2, with no clear D. Trimming cost V 2 bases and J 4 bases, with 14 bases left between them. Germline values: CDR1 SNHLY, CDR2 FYNNEI. The CDR3 has 15 amino acids. The full variable domain, rest sourced from reference TRBV2 and TRBJ1-2, is EPEVTQTPSHQVTQMGQEVILRCVPISNHLYFYWYRQILGQKVEFLVSFYNNEISEKSEIFDDQFSVERPDGSNFTLKIRSTKLEDSAMYFCASSEIGSVPYGYTFGSGTRLTVV.

The rearrangement links TRBV6-5 to TRBJ2-7; weak D call: TRBD2 (5 bases). Per germline, CDR1 MNHEY and CDR2 SVGAGI. The V gene lost 2 bases and the J gene lost 3 bases, with 14 bases spanning the gap. The CDR3 is 15 amino acids. The CDR3: CASSYGRVAGYEQYF. The CDR3 DNA follows: TGTGCCAGCAGTTACGGAAGAGTTGCGGGCTACGAGCAGTACTTC.

The chain couples TRBV28 to TRBJ1-3; D is perhaps TRBD1 (6 bases). CDR1 MDHEN and CDR2 SYDVKM come from the germline V gene. The V end was cut by 7 bases, the J end by 8 bases, with 24 bases between. This CDR3 is built from 16 residues. For the CDR3, the DNA is TGTGCCAGCAAAAAGGATACCCAGGGGATAGTGCACACCATATATTTT. It translates to CASKKDTQGIVHTIYF. The full variable domain, rest sourced from reference TRBV28 and TRBJ1-3, is DVKVTQSSRYLVKRTGEKVFLECVQDMDHENMFWYRQDPGLGLRLIYFSYDVKMKEKGDIPEGYSVSREKKERFSLILESASTNQTSMYLCASKKDTQGIVHTIYFGEGSWLTVV.

J is TRBJ2-1 and V is TRBV5-1, with 7 positions matching TRBD1. The CDR3 contains 14 residues. The germline V gene has CDR1 SGHRS and CDR2 YFSETQ. V was pared by 5 bases and J by 5 bases, with 7 bases of the junction left unmatched. The CDR3 DNA is TGCGCCAGCAGACGGGACAGTTGGGACAATGAGCAGTTCTTC. It is translated as CASRRDSWDNEQFF. Supplemented by reference TRBV5-1 and TRBJ2-1, the full variable domain reads KAGVTQTPRYLIKTRGQQVTLSCSPISGHRSVSWYQQTPGQGLQFLFEYFSETQRNKGNFPGRFSGRQFSNSRSEMNVSTLELGDSALYLCASRRDSWDNEQFFGPGTRLTVL.

The rearrangement joins TRBV2 to TRBJ1-5; TRBD1 aligns across 10 bases. CDR3 length: 15 residues. Per the germline V gene, CDR1 is SNHLY and CDR2 is FYNNEI. Losses at the gene ends were 5 bases for V and 6 bases for J; bases not matched to a gene: 7. CDR3 region: CASSKPTGGLQPQHF. DNA for the CDR3: TGTGCCAGCAGTAAGCCGACAGGGGGCCTTCAGCCCCAGCATTTT.

Points on this clone: This CDR3 is also generated by other DNA sequences in the sample. This rearrangement joins TRBV2 to TRBJ2-1; tentatively, D is TRBD2 (6 bases). V dropped 8 bases and J dropped 0 bases, with 8 bases sitting between them. Germline V gene sequence: CDR1 SNHLY, CDR2 FYNNEI. The CDR3 spans 13 residues. Here the CDR3 DNA reads TGTGCCAGCCGGGACTTCTCCTACAATGAGCAGTTCTTC. It translates to CASRDFSYNEQFF.

This sequence joins TRBV7-9 and TRBJ1-1; D gene ambiguous. CDR1 SEHNR and CDR2 FQNEAQ come from the germline V gene (reference sequence). V was pared by 3 bases and J by 3 bases, with 8 bases between. This CDR3 contains 13 residues. CDR3 DNA sequence: TGTGCCAGCAGCTTTCCGATTGACACTGAAGCTTTCTTT. It encodes CASSFPIDTEAFF.

Of note for this clone: The junction does not match germline at one end; this may be a read error. This chain links TRBV7-7 with TRBJ2-3; D call uncertain. Germline values: CDR1 SSHAT, CDR2 FNYEAQ (reference sequence). CDR3 length: 14 residues. As DNA, the CDR3 is TGTGCTAGCAGCTTGTTTGAGGCCGCAGATACGCAGTATTTT. It specifies CASSLFEAADTQYF.

To note about this clone: Other DNA sequences in this sample translate to the same CDR3. The chain carries TRBV5-1 and TRBJ2-1; 8 bases align to TRBD2. Per the germline V gene, CDR1 is SGHRS and CDR2 is YFSETQ. J gave up 3 bases and V 4 bases, and 9 bases lay outside the gene matches. The CDR3 runs 16 residues. CDR3 loop: CASSPGRLAGYNEQFF. The CDR3 DNA sequence: TGCGCCAGCAGCCCCGGTAGGCTAGCGGGCTACAATGAGCAGTTCTTC.